The 30 T cell receptor beta chains in this list originate from one sample, sequenced in a study of blood T cell repertoires in COVID-19 (dated by TCRdb to 2018 to 2020). Libraries were built with the immunoSEQ multiplex PCR assay. TCRdb re-hosts the immuneACCESS table, in-frame sequences only. Its copies lack some clones; in the studies checked, an unresolved V gene accounts for under half of them, and the cause for the rest is not known. Within this sample are about 90,000 clones, with approximately 80% of them counted one time only. The top ten constitute about 11% of the sample. The source material was peripheral blood. These receptors all come from a woman aged 65 to 85 with active or convalescent COVID-19.

The table lists this clone with a count of one. Here the CDR3 reads CASSGRTGVAGNTIYF. The CDR3 DNA follows: TGTGCCAGTAGTGGACGAACAGGCGTAGCTGGAAACACCATATATTTT. The genes are TRBV19 and TRBJ1-3, with a possible D match to TRBD1 (5 bases). V was shortened by 5 bases and J by 2 bases, with 16 bases between the two germline ends. The CDR3 sequence is 16 residues long. The V gene's germline CDR1 is LNHDA and CDR2 SQIVND (reference sequence).

The V call is TRBV5-1, the J call TRBJ2-2, with TRBD1 as a possible D gene (5 bases). The V end was cut by 3 bases, the J end by 1 base, with 10 bases between. The CDR3 is 15 residues long. Germline V gene data show CDR1 as SGHRS and CDR2 as YFSETQ. The CDR3 DNA is TGCGCCAGCAGCTCCTATCAGGGGAACACCGGGGAGCTGTTTTTT. Amino acid sequence: CASSSYQGNTGELFF.

The chain joins TRBV12-3 or TRBV12-4 to TRBJ2-3; D is ambiguous. CDR3 length equals 12 residues. The ends were cut back, 2 bases at V and 7 bases at J, with 7 bases in the middle. CDR3 residues: CASSLSVNTQYF. The CDR3 DNA follows: TGTGCCAGCAGTTTATCGGTAAATACGCAGTATTTT.

The gene calls are TRBV15 and TRBJ1-6; TRBD1 aligns across 11 bases. The V gene's germline CDR1 is LNHNV and CDR2 YYDKDF (reference sequence). The CDR3 runs to 18 residues. V trimming: 4 bases; J trimming: 8 bases; junction bases outside the gene matches: 13. The CDR3 loop is CATSNYPDRGPNDSPLHF. CDR3 bases: TGTGCCACCAGCAATTACCCGGACAGGGGGCCAAATGATTCACCCCTCCACTTT.

This sequence joins TRBV2 and TRBJ2-5; tentative D call: TRBD2 (6 bases). CDR1 and CDR2 (germline): SNHLY, FYNNEI. The CDR3 contains 13 residues. The germline V and J ends were trimmed by 7 bases and 4 bases, with 13 bases remaining between them. Here the CDR3 DNA reads TGTGCCAGCACCGATCGGGGGAGAGAGACCCAGTACTTC. The encoded protein is CASTDRGRETQYF.

V is TRBV10-3 and J is TRBJ2-7, with a tentative D call TRBD1 (5 bases). CDR3 length: 17 residues. The germline CDR1 and CDR2 sequences are ENHRY and SYGVKD. Trimming shortened V by 2 bases and J by 6 bases, and 23 bases separated the two germline ends. For the CDR3, the DNA is TGTGCCATCAGTGAGGCCCAGACAGTAGGGATCACCGCCGAGCAGTACTTC. Translation gives CAISEAQTVGITAEQYF.

The chain has TRBV19 and TRBJ2-3; the match to TRBD2 covers 11 bases. The CDR3 consists of 18 residues. Looked up from germline, CDR1 is LNHDA and CDR2 is SQIVND (reference sequence). The V segment lost 5 bases and the J segment 2 bases; nucleotides outside the gene matches: 12. CDR3 sequence reads: CASSSPLGLADSTDTQYF. For the CDR3, the DNA is TGTGCCAGTAGTTCGCCCCTGGGACTAGCGGACTCCACAGATACGCAGTATTTT.

V and J are TRBV7-2 and TRBJ1-5, with no clear D. Trimming took 2 bases from V and 7 from J, leaving 6 bases between them. Germline lookup yields CDR1 SGHTA and CDR2 FQGNSA. This CDR3 is built from 12 residues. CDR3 sequence (DNA): TGTGCCAGCAGCTTATTGAGGCAGCCCCAGCATTTT. Its protein is CASSLLRQPQHF.

The chain carries TRBV15 and TRBJ2-5; maybe TRBD2 (6 bases). The CDR3 loop spans 13 amino acids. V was clipped by 6 bases and J by 1 base, with 9 bases between them. The germline V gene encodes CDR1 LNHNV and CDR2 YYDKDF (reference sequence). The CDR3 nucleotides are TGTGCCACCAGACGGGGGATCCAAGAGACCCAGTACTTC. Translated: CATRRGIQETQYF.

CDR3 nucleotides: TGTGCCATCAGAGAACCGAGCGGGGAGAGCTCCTACAATGAGCAGTTCTTC. Amino acid sequence: CAIREPSGESSYNEQFF. The V gene is TRBV10-3, the J gene TRBJ2-1; 7 nucleotides line up with TRBD2. Germline assignment: CDR1 ENHRY and CDR2 SYGVKD. The CDR3 runs 17 residues. With 6 bases clipped from V and 0 bases from J, the junction kept 11 bases outside the gene matches.

There are a few counts of this clone. The chain combines TRBV18 with TRBJ2-7, with D maybe TRBD2 (5 bases). CDR1 KGHSH and CDR2 LQKENI come from the germline V gene. V lost 5 bases and J 3 bases, leaving 20 bases between the germline ends. The CDR3 totals 16 residues. Written as DNA, the CDR3 is TGTGCCAGCTCATCGAGGACTCACAGAAGGATCTACGAGCAGTACTTC. Translated: CASSSRTHRRIYEQYF.

The rearrangement uses TRBV5-8 and TRBJ1-1; a weak D match, TRBD1 (5 bases). Germline V lookup: CDR1 SGHTS, CDR2 YDEGEE. Trimming took off 1 base at V and 2 bases at J, with 12 bases between the two ends. The length of the CDR3 is 15 residues. Here the CDR3 reads CASSLYQGANTEAFF. The CDR3 region has the DNA TGTGCCAGCAGCTTGTATCAGGGCGCAAACACTGAAGCTTTCTTT.

CDR3 residues: CATSGAAGRDPYEQYF. DNA of the CDR3: TGTGCCACCAGTGGCGCCGCGGGACGGGATCCCTACGAGCAGTACTTC. The rearrangement uses TRBV24-1 and TRBJ2-7, with TRBD2 as a possible D gene (6 bases). V lost 5 bases and J lost 2, with 18 bases in between. This CDR3 region has 16 residues. Germline lookup yields CDR1 KGHDR and CDR2 SFDVKD.

This clone occurred once. J is TRBJ1-1 and V is TRBV11-2; TRBD1 aligns across 8 bases. The CDR3 consists of 12 residues. Germline V gene data show CDR1 as SGHAT and CDR2 as FQNNGV. The V segment lost 5 bases and the J segment 6 bases; nucleotides outside the gene matches: 2. CDR3 in amino acids: CASSRTGSEAFF. In nucleotides, the CDR3 is TGTGCCAGCAGCCGGACAGGGTCTGAAGCTTTCTTT.

V and J are TRBV6-2 or TRBV6-3 and TRBJ1-2; a possible D gene is TRBD1 (5 bases). The V gene's germline CDR1 is MNHEY and CDR2 SVGEGT. The V end was cut by 2 bases, the J end by 8 bases, with 12 bases between. This CDR3 contains 13 residues. CDR3 in amino acids: CASSYKGAMGYTF. CDR3 DNA: TGTGCCAGCAGTTACAAAGGGGCTATGGGCTACACCTTC.

The CDR3 is CASSGEEGLGYTF. The CDR3, as DNA: TGTGCCAGCTCTGGGGAGGAGGGACTTGGCTACACCTTC. The chain employs TRBV18 and TRBJ1-2; TRBD1 might be the D (5 bases). This CDR3 is built from 13 residues. The V end lost 6 bases, the J end lost 7 bases, and 15 bases lay between the germline ends. Germline V CDR1 and CDR2: KGHSH, LQKENI.

The rearrangement uses TRBV18 and TRBJ2-5; D gene unclear. The CDR3 extends over 14 amino acids. Germline CDR1 and CDR2: KGHSH and LQKENI. The ends were cut back, 0 bases at V and 2 bases at J, with 7 bases in the middle. The CDR3 region has the DNA TGTGCCAGCTCACCACCGTCACAACAAGAGACCCAGTACTTC. Translation: CASSPPSQQETQYF.

The chain combines TRBV5-1 with TRBJ2-3; TRBD2 matches at 11 bases. The CDR3 spans 16 residues. J lost 6 bases, V lost 3 bases, and 9 bases had no gene match. From germline, CDR1 is SGHRS and CDR2 YFSETQ. The DNA for the CDR3 is TGCGCCAGCAGCTCTTTAGCGGGGGGGCCATTGGATACGCAGTATTTT. Protein sequence: CASSSLAGGPLDTQYF.

This rearrangement joins TRBV12-3 or TRBV12-4 to TRBJ2-1; possibly TRBD2 for D (5 bases). V lost 6 bases and J 7 bases, leaving 10 bases between the germline ends. The CDR3 consists of 12 residues. The CDR3, as DNA: TGTGCCAGCAGGCGGGCCGATAATGAGCAGTTCTTC. Residues: CASRRADNEQFF.

This chain joins TRBV5-1 and TRBJ2-3; possibly TRBD2 for D (6 bases). With 4 bases removed from V and 4 bases from J, the gap between germline ends came to 16 bases. The germline V gene has CDR1 SGHRS and CDR2 YFSETQ. This CDR3 region has 15 residues. CDR3 DNA sequence: TGCGCCAGCAGCGGCGGGGCTGGCCGGGCAGATACGCAGTATTTT. Its protein is CASSGGAGRADTQYF.

A few counts support this clone. The V call is TRBV2, the J call TRBJ1-2, with unresolved D. CDR1 and CDR2 from the germline V gene are SNHLY and FYNNEI. Deletions cut 5 bases from V and 8 bases from J, with 15 bases between. This CDR3 has 13 amino acids. The CDR3 spells CASSTRAGGGYTF. The CDR3 DNA reads TGTGCCAGCAGTACCCGGGCCGGAGGAGGCTACACCTTC.

J is TRBJ2-1 and V is TRBV11-2; possible D gene TRBD2, 7 bases. The V end lost 4 bases, the J end lost 0 bases, and 16 bases lay between the germline ends. The CDR3 is made up of 17 amino acids. Germline values: CDR1 SGHAT, CDR2 FQNNGV. Here the CDR3 reads CASSSRGGASSYNEQFF. The CDR3 bases are TGTGCCAGCAGCTCTAGGGGGGGGGCCAGCTCCTACAATGAGCAGTTCTTC.

The chain recombines TRBV6-2 or TRBV6-3 with TRBJ2-7, with D perhaps matching TRBD2 (5 bases). Germline V CDR1 and CDR2: MNHEY, SVGEGT. V dropped 2 bases and J dropped 3 bases, with 14 bases sitting between them. CDR3 size: 15 residues. CDR3 loop: CASSYLASSRYEQYF. CDR3 nucleotides: TGTGCCAGCAGTTACCTAGCTAGCAGTCGCTACGAGCAGTACTTC.

The V call is TRBV10-2, the J call TRBJ2-7, with D uncertain. V was clipped by 4 bases and J by 8 bases, with 9 bases between them. Germline V gene sequence: CDR1 WSHSY, CDR2 SAAADI. The CDR3 sequence is 11 residues long. The CDR3 region has the DNA TGCGCCAGCAGTGTGGCGGTGAAGCAGTACTTC. It translates to CASSVAVKQYF.

This clone was seen just once. The V and J genes are TRBV11-2 and TRBJ2-7; 9 nucleotides line up with TRBD1. The CDR3 totals 16 residues. J was trimmed by 3 bases and V by 1 base; bases with no gene match: 7. Germline assignment: CDR1 SGHAT and CDR2 FQNNGV. CDR3 bases: TGTGCCAGCAGCTTAGCGAGGACAGGGGAGTACTACGAGCAGTACTTC. It is translated as CASSLARTGEYYEQYF.

The V and J genes are TRBV24-1 and TRBJ2-3; TRBD2 might be the D (5 bases). The CDR3 totals 16 residues. The germline CDR1 and CDR2 sequences are KGHDR and SFDVKD. The V end lost 4 bases, the J end lost 2 bases, and 15 bases lay between the germline ends. CDR3 sequence: CATSDRAREHTDTQYF. CDR3 coding DNA: TGTGCCACCAGTGACCGGGCTAGGGAGCACACAGATACGCAGTATTTT.

The chain recombines TRBV5-4 with TRBJ1-4; TRBD1 matches at 9 bases. Germline CDR1 is SGHNT and CDR2 is YYREEE (reference sequence). Unmatched junction bases numbered 4, after V lost 2 bases and J lost 5 bases. This CDR3 region has 15 residues. The CDR3 region has the DNA TGTGCCAGCAGCTTTAGGACAGGGGAGAATGAAAAACTGTTTTTT. This translates into CASSFRTGENEKLFF.

The CDR3 spells CASSLKGDTQYF. The CDR3 region has the DNA TGTGCCAGCAGTCTCAAGGGGGATACGCAGTATTTT. This chain connects TRBV12-3 or TRBV12-4 to TRBJ2-3, with D maybe TRBD1 (5 bases). The germline V and J ends were trimmed by 5 bases and 6 bases, with 9 bases remaining between them. This CDR3 has 12 residues.

The V call is TRBV2, the J call TRBJ1-4; a weak D match, TRBD1 (5 bases). V shed 9 bases and J shed 9 bases, with 14 bases lying between them. Germline V gives CDR1 SNHLY, CDR2 FYNNEI. This CDR3 comprises 12 residues. CDR3 amino acids: CASRRGEQKLFF. The CDR3 nucleotides are TGTGCCAGTAGGAGGGGAGAACAAAAACTGTTTTTT. Complete variable domain (other parts from reference TRBV2 and TRBJ1-4): EPEVTQTPSHQVTQMGQEVILRCVPISNHLYFYWYRQILGQKVEFLVSFYNNEISEKSEIFDDQFSVERPDGSNFTLKIRSTKLEDSAMYFCASRRGEQKLFFGSGTQLSVL.

This sequence joins TRBV14 and TRBJ2-7; no clear D gene. Trimming removed 3 bases at V and 3 bases at J, with 3 bases between. This CDR3 is 11 amino acids long. Germline V gene lookup returns CDR1 SGHDN and CDR2 FVKESK. CDR3 nucleotides: TGTGCCAGCAGCCACGGCTACGAGCAGTACTTC. Amino acids: CASSHGYEQYF.